The next 18 T cell receptor beta chains were all read from a single sample in a study of cytomegalovirus exposure and HLA in healthy donors. It was with 60 Vbeta and 13 Jbeta primers that the PCR ran. Profiling relied on immunoSEQ multiplex PCR, and the TCRdb table lists in-frame clones only, not all of them. The sample lists 130,000 or so clones, around 75% seen once, with about 3.5% in the top ten. Sequencing was done on a sample of PBMCs. These receptors were taken from a man aged 35 to 55 in good health and CMV-seronegative.

Turning to this clone: This CDR3 is also generated by other DNA sequences in the sample. The CDR3 loop is CASSGQGGNQPQHF. The CDR3 DNA follows: TGTGCCAGCAGTGGGCAGGGTGGCAATCAGCCCCAGCATTTT. The rearrangement links TRBV2 to TRBJ1-5, with D perhaps TRBD1 (5 bases). Per germline, CDR1 SNHLY and CDR2 FYNNEI. The CDR3 length is 14 residues. Trimming stripped 4 bases from V and 2 bases from J, with 9 bases between.

This chain connects TRBV11-2 to TRBJ1-3, with D possibly matching TRBD1 (6 bases). This CDR3 has 15 residues. In germline, CDR1 is SGHAT, CDR2 FQNNGV. Trimming left V 2 bases short and J 2 bases short, with 10 bases between. The CDR3 spells CASSLSGGAGNTIYF. DNA for the CDR3: TGTGCCAGCAGCTTATCGGGGGGCGCTGGAAACACCATATATTTT.

For the CDR3, the DNA is TGTGCCAGCAGCCAACAGATAGCGGGGGGGGATACGCAGTATTTT. It yields the protein CASSQQIAGGDTQYF. The V call is TRBV4-2, the J call TRBJ2-3; 11 positions match TRBD2. Per germline, CDR1 LGHNA and CDR2 YNFKEQ. V dropped 2 bases and J dropped 6; count of bases not matched to a gene: 4. The CDR3 extends over 15 amino acids.

Regarding this clone: No conserved phenylalanine or tryptophan ends this CDR3, so it is likely a read error. It is unclear where the CDR3 begins or ends on the DNA, so no DNA is shown, and the CDR3 is as TCRdb lists it. Within the sample, other DNA sequences also encode this same CDR3. J is TRBJ2-7 and V is TRBV7-9; TRBD1 was called by the table and not checked on the DNA. A total of 14 residues make up the CDR3, ends included. Germline V gene sequence: CDR1 SEHNR, CDR2 FQNEAQ (reference sequence). CDR3: CASSDTGQPATVEA.

A few counts support this clone. V is TRBV2 and J is TRBJ2-1; 11 bases line up with TRBD1. CDR1 and CDR2 from the germline V gene are SNHLY and FYNNEI. Trimming removed 6 bases from V and 3 bases from J; junction bases left unmatched: 4. This CDR3 spans 15 amino acids. CDR3 DNA sequence: TGTGCCAGCAGGTCCGGGACAGGGGGCTACAATGAGCAGTTCTTC. Translating it yields CASRSGTGGYNEQFF.

The rearrangement links TRBV2 to TRBJ2-1, with D possibly matching TRBD2 (6 bases). Trimming cost V 3 bases and J 6 bases, with 9 bases left between them. CDR1 and CDR2 (germline): SNHLY, FYNNEI. The CDR3 sequence is 13 residues long. In DNA form, the CDR3 reads TGTGCCAGCAGTGATGGAGGGGCCAATGAGCAGTTCTTC. Translating gives CASSDGGANEQFF.

About this clone itself: Lacking the conserved final phenylalanine or tryptophan, this CDR3 likely reflects a read error. The chain combines TRBV5-4 with TRBJ1-2; 7 bases match TRBD1. CDR3 length: 14 residues. V trimming: 4 bases; J trimming: 6 bases; junction bases outside the gene matches: 9. The germline gives CDR1 SGHNT, CDR2 YYREEE (reference sequence). The CDR3 DNA follows: TGTGCCAGCAGCCTGCGGCAGGGGGTTAATGGCTACACCGTC. Translating gives CASSLRQGVNGYTV.

The V call is TRBV11-2, the J call TRBJ1-2; D remains unclear. The germline V and J ends were trimmed by 4 bases and 2 bases, with 14 bases remaining between them. From germline, CDR1 is SGHAT and CDR2 FQNNGV. This CDR3 has 15 amino acids. This CDR3 is CASSSLRERNYGYTF. The CDR3 DNA follows: TGTGCCAGCAGCTCTCTGAGGGAGCGCAACTATGGCTACACCTTC.

The chain combines TRBV7-7 with TRBJ2-5; maybe TRBD2 (5 bases). Trimming left V 2 bases short and J 5 bases short, with 12 bases between. There are 14 residues in the CDR3. Germline V gene data show CDR1 as SSHAT and CDR2 as FNYEAQ (reference sequence). The CDR3 nucleotides read TGTGCCAGCAGCTTATTCGGAGGTGGGGAGACCCAGTACTTC. Translation gives CASSLFGGGETQYF.

The chain employs TRBV7-8 and TRBJ1-1, with D possibly being TRBD1 (5 bases). Germline loops: CDR1 SGHVS, CDR2 FQNEAQ. The V end was cut by 5 bases, the J end by 6 bases, with 19 bases between. This CDR3 region has 15 residues. The CDR3 protein is CASSLLNARVAEAFF. The CDR3 DNA sequence: TGTGCCAGCAGCCTCCTAAACGCCAGGGTGGCTGAAGCTTTCTTT.

The genes are TRBV4-2 and TRBJ1-3; no firm D call. V lost 0 bases to trimming and J lost 4 bases, with 10 bases between them. CDR1 is LGHNA, CDR2 YNFKEQ, per germline. This CDR3 has 15 amino acids. In DNA, the CDR3 is TGTGCCAGCAGCCAAGACCCATCAGAAGGAAACACCATATATTTT. It is translated as CASSQDPSEGNTIYF.

The rearrangement joins TRBV10-2 to TRBJ1-5; tentative D call: TRBD1 (5 bases). Trimming cost V 3 bases and J 7 bases, with 10 bases left between them. This CDR3 region has 13 residues. Per the germline V gene, CDR1 is WSHSY and CDR2 is SAAADI. In DNA form, the CDR3 reads TGCGCCAGCAGTGACAGGGCTCGGCAGCCCCAGCATTTT. It is translated as CASSDRARQPQHF.

The gene calls are TRBV5-1 and TRBJ2-2; tentatively, D is TRBD1 (6 bases). Germline V lookup: CDR1 SGHRS, CDR2 YFSETQ. The V end was cut by 4 bases, the J end by 0 bases, with 19 bases between. CDR3 length equals 18 residues. This CDR3 is CASSLFPGVRTNTGELFF. CDR3 coding DNA: TGCGCCAGCAGCCTCTTCCCAGGGGTACGGACGAACACCGGGGAGCTGTTTTTT.

The J gene is TRBJ1-6, the V gene TRBV6-1, with TRBD1 matching 9 bases. Per germline, CDR1 MNHNS and CDR2 SASEGT. V dropped 7 bases and J dropped 10; count of bases not matched to a gene: 5. CDR3 length: 13 amino acids. CDR3 residues: CASKGTGLSPLHF. The CDR3 DNA reads TGTGCCAGCAAGGGGACAGGGCTATCACCCCTCCACTTT.

The chain employs TRBV5-4 and TRBJ2-3; 7 bases are shared with TRBD2. The germline gives CDR1 SGHNT, CDR2 YYREEE (reference sequence). Trimming took 3 bases from V and 1 from J; bases not matched to a gene: 11. The CDR3 length is 17 residues. CDR3 in DNA: TGTGCCAGCAGCTCAGGGCTGGTGGGGGGGGGCACAGATACGCAGTATTTT. It encodes CASSSGLVGGGTDTQYF.

CDR3 region: CASSLREATYNSPLHF. The CDR3 nucleotides are TGCGCCAGCAGCTTGAGAGAGGCGACCTATAATTCACCCCTCCACTTT. This sequence joins TRBV5-1 and TRBJ1-6; D is undetermined. The CDR3 is 16 amino acids. The germline V gene has CDR1 SGHRS and CDR2 YFSETQ. V was pared by 1 base and J by 2 bases, with 10 bases between.

The chain couples TRBV2 to TRBJ2-1, with TRBD2 identical over 7 bases. The CDR3 consists of 12 residues. With V trimmed by 6 bases and J by 9 bases, 5 bases remained unmatched. In germline, CDR1 is SNHLY, CDR2 FYNNEI. The CDR3 DNA sequence: TGTGCCAGCAGCACTAGCGCGGGTGAGCAGTTCTTC. Protein sequence: CASSTSAGEQFF.

V gene TRBV6-5 combines with J gene TRBJ1-3; D is perhaps TRBD1 (5 bases). Germline V lookup: CDR1 MNHEY, CDR2 SVGAGI. Trimming shortened V by 3 bases and J by 0 bases, and 12 bases separated the two germline ends. This CDR3 is built from 16 residues. For the CDR3, the DNA is TGTGCCAGCAGTTATTCCAGGGTAGGCTCTGGAAACACCATATATTTT. This gives the protein CASSYSRVGSGNTIYF.